Below are 11 T cell receptor beta chains sequenced from a single sample in a study of OX40 agonist ivuxolimab in advanced cancers. Data came from immunoSEQ multiplex PCR; TCRdb stores just in-frame clones and leaves some out. Altogether about 62,000 clones are present, 79% being singletons, with the ten largest covering roughly 11%. Here the sequenced sample was CD4+ or CD8+ T cells sorted from blood, taken in a trial of the OX40 agonist ivuxolimab. The receptors stem from an adult with an advanced solid tumor such as melanoma, head and neck, liver or kidney cancer.

This clone ranks as medium-sized. The chain employs TRBV14 and TRBJ1-2; unclear D gene. Germline V gives CDR1 SGHDN, CDR2 FVKESK. The V end lost 4 bases, the J end lost 0 bases, and 15 bases lay between the germline ends. The CDR3 spans 16 residues. The CDR3 sequence is CASSPLRPEPNYGYTF. CDR3 nucleotides: TGTGCCAGCAGCCCCCTACGTCCGGAGCCTAACTATGGCTACACCTTC.

The J gene is TRBJ1-5, the V gene TRBV7-2; 11 positions match TRBD1. J lost 6 bases, V lost 5 bases, and 6 bases had no gene match. The CDR3 spans 15 residues. Germline CDR1 and CDR2: SGHTA and FQGNSA. In nucleotides, the CDR3 is TGTGCCAGCAGCACACGGGACAGGGGGTTTCAGCCCCAGCATTTT. Translation gives CASSTRDRGFQPQHF.

This clone was detected once. The V and J genes are TRBV7-2 and TRBJ1-2; the D is unclear. Per germline, CDR1 SGHTA and CDR2 FQGNSA. Between the trimmed V and J ends, which lost 5 bases and 5 bases, there was a span of 9 bases. The length of the CDR3 is 12 residues. The CDR3, as DNA: TGTGCCAGCAGCAACGAAGAGTATGGCTACACCTTC. It yields the protein CASSNEEYGYTF.

In nucleotides, the CDR3 is TGTGCCAGCAGCCCCATGACAGGGACCTACGAGCAGTACTTC. Translated: CASSPMTGTYEQYF. V and J are TRBV5-4 and TRBJ2-7, with 7 nucleotides matching TRBD1. J was trimmed by 2 bases and V by 4 bases; bases with no gene match: 6. The CDR3 covers 14 residues. Germline V gene data show CDR1 as SGHNT and CDR2 as YYREEE (reference sequence).

The gene calls are TRBV9 and TRBJ2-1; no reliable D call. Germline V gene sequence: CDR1 SGDLS, CDR2 YYNGEE. Trimming cost V 3 bases and J 4 bases, with 8 bases left between them. This CDR3 is built from 13 residues. The CDR3 loop is CASSESLYNEQFF. The CDR3 DNA sequence: TGTGCCAGCAGCGAAAGTTTGTACAATGAGCAGTTCTTC.

This sequence joins TRBV5-1 and TRBJ2-1; D is unresolved. The CDR3 is 12 residues long. Germline CDR1 is SGHRS and CDR2 is YFSETQ. V lost 2 bases, J lost 10 bases, and 10 bases lay in between. For the CDR3, the DNA is TGCGCCAGCAGCTTAATAACAGACGAGCAGTTCTTC. This translates into CASSLITDEQFF.

The chain has TRBV9 and TRBJ1-2; D is unresolved. The CDR3 runs 14 residues. Germline lookup yields CDR1 SGDLS and CDR2 YYNGEE. The V end was cut by 2 bases, the J end by 4 bases, with 12 bases between. DNA for the CDR3: TGTGCCAGCAGCGTGGAAGAGGGTTTCTATGGCTACACCTTC. Translated: CASSVEEGFYGYTF.

This rearrangement joins TRBV6-1 to TRBJ2-5, with D perhaps matching TRBD2 (7 bases). The ends were cut back, 8 bases at V and 4 bases at J, with 17 bases in the middle. The CDR3 is 14 residues long. The germline V gene encodes CDR1 MNHNS and CDR2 SASEGT. The CDR3 DNA sequence: TGTGCCAGCTTACGCCGGGGGGCCACAGAGACCCAGTACTTC. Translation: CASLRRGATETQYF.

The CDR3 DNA is TGTGCCAGCAGCCCCATATTAGCGGGAGGCACAGATACGCAGTATTTT. Translated, it gives CASSPILAGGTDTQYF. The chain carries TRBV27 and TRBJ2-3; 9 nucleotides agree with TRBD2. The ends lost 6 bases at V and 1 base at J; junction bases unmatched: 8. Germline V gene sequence: CDR1 MNHEY, CDR2 SMNVEV (reference sequence). The CDR3 is 16 amino acids.

The chain links TRBV9 to TRBJ2-3; D gene uncertain. Germline lookup yields CDR1 SGDLS and CDR2 YYNGEE. Trimming took 3 bases from V and 0 from J, leaving 8 bases between them. The CDR3 extends over 14 amino acids. The CDR3 reads CASSGGYSTDTQYF. The CDR3 DNA reads TGTGCCAGCAGCGGGGGTTATAGCACAGATACGCAGTATTTT.

The rearrangement links TRBV19 to TRBJ2-2, with D perhaps assigned TRBD1 or TRBD2 (5 bases each). Germline V CDR1 and CDR2: LNHDA, SQIVND (reference sequence). V was cut by 10 bases and J by 2 bases, with 17 bases left in between. This CDR3 region has 15 residues. The CDR3 sequence is CAKNRGRDNTGELFF. The DNA for the CDR3 is TGTGCCAAAAATAGGGGCAGGGACAACACCGGGGAGCTGTTTTTT.